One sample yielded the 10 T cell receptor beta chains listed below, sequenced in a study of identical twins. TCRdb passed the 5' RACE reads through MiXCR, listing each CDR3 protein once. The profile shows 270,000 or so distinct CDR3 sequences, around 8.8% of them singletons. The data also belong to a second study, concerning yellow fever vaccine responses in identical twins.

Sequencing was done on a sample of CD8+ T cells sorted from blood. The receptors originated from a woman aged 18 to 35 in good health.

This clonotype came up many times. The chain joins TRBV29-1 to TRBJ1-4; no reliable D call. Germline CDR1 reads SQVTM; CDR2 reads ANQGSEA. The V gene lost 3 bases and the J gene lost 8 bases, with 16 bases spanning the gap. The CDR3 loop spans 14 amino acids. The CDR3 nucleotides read TGCAGCGTTGAGTTTGAAAGAGGTGGAGAAAAACTGTTTTTT. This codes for CSVEFERGGEKLFF. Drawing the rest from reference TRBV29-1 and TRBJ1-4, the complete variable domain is SAVISQKPSRDICQRGTSLTIQCQVDSQVTMMFWYRQQPGQSLTLIATANQGSEATYESGFVIDKFPISRPNLTFSTLTVSNMSPEDSSIYLCSVEFERGGEKLFFGSGTQLSVL.

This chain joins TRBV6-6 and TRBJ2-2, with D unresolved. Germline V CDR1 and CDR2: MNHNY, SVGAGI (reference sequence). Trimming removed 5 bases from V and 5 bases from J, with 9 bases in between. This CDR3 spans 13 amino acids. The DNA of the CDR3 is TGTGCCAGCAGTCCAGGCCGGACCGGGGAGCTGTTTTTT. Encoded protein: CASSPGRTGELFF.

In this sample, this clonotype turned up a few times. Written as DNA, the CDR3 is TGCGCCAGCAGTGAGTCGATTACGGGGTCGGAGACCCAGTACTTC. Its protein product is CASSESITGSETQYF. The V gene is TRBV10-1, the J gene TRBJ2-5; tentatively, D is TRBD2 (5 bases). The CDR3 is 15 amino acids. The V gene's germline CDR1 is WNHNN and CDR2 SYGVQD (reference sequence). V gave up 0 bases and J gave up 5 bases, with 13 bases separating them.

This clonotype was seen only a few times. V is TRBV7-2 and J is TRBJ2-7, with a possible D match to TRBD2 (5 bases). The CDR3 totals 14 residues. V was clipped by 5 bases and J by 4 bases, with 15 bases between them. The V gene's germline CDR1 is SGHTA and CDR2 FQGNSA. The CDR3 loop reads CASSPYGPGYEQYF. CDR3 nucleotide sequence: TGTGCCAGCAGCCCCTACGGGCCGGGGTACGAGCAGTACTTC.

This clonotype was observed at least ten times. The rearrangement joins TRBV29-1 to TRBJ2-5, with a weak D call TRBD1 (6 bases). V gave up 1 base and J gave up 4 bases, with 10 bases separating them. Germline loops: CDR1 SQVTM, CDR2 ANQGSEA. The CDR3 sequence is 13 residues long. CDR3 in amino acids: CSVEVTGTETQYF. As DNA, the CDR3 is TGCAGCGTTGAAGTAACAGGGACAGAGACCCAGTACTTC.

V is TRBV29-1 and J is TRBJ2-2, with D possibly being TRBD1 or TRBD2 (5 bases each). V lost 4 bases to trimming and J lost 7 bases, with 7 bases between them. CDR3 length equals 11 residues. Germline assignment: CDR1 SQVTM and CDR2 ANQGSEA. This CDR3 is CSVGGVGELFF. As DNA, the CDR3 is TGCAGCGTTGGAGGGGTCGGGGAGCTGTTTTTT.

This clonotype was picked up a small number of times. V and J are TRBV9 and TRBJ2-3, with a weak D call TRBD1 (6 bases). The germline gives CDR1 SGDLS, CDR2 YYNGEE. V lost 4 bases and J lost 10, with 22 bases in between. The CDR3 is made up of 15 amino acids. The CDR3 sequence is CASSPPRGRGLAQYF. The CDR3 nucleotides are TGTGCCAGCAGCCCACCTCGGGGCAGGGGTCTTGCGCAGTATTTT.

In nucleotides, the CDR3 is TGTGCCAGCAGCCCGGGGTTCGGAACTAATGAAAAACTGTTTTTT. Protein sequence: CASSPGFGTNEKLFF. The V gene is TRBV3-1, the J gene TRBJ1-4; D unresolved. Trimming cost V 4 bases and J 1 base, with 10 bases left between them. The CDR3 contains 15 residues. Germline-derived CDR1 and CDR2 are LGHDT and YNNKEL (reference sequence).

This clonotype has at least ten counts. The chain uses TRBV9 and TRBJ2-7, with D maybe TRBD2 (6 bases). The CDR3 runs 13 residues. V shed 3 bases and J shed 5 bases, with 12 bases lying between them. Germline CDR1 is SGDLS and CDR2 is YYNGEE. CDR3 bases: TGTGCCAGCAGCGAGGTCCCGGGAGACGAGCAGTACTTC. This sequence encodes CASSEVPGDEQYF. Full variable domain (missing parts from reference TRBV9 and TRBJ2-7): DSGVTQTPKHLITATGQRVTLRCSPRSGDLSVYWYQQSLDQGLQFLIQYYNGEERAKGNILERFSAQQFPDLHSELNLSSLELGDSALYFCASSEVPGDEQYFGPGTRLTVT.

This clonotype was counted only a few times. The CDR3 DNA sequence: TGTGCCAGCAGGGAGACCACCGGGGAGCTGTTTTTT. Translated, it gives CASRETTGELFF. This chain joins TRBV2 and TRBJ2-2; D not certain. The germline V gene encodes CDR1 SNHLY and CDR2 FYNNEI. The CDR3 extends over 12 amino acids. Trimming took off 6 bases at V and 4 bases at J, with 6 bases between the two ends.